The source of this T cell receptor (beta chain) is a study of blood T cell repertoires in COVID-19. Across the study: Sites across the United States, Italy and Spain contributed samples from acute and convalescent COVID-19.

The V end lost 2 bases, the J end lost 5 bases, and 16 bases lay between the germline ends. The CDR3 runs to 15 residues. CDR1 and CDR2 from the germline V gene are SGDLS and YYNGEE. Using immunoSEQ multiplex PCR, the repertoire was profiled, and TCRdb retains in-frame clones only, with some absent. The data show approximately 360,000 clones, around 86% seen once. Ages ranged from roughly 18 to 95 years, with residence in approximately 23 US areas. Recovery meant two consecutive negative NP/OP PCR tests, professional clearance, or resolved symptoms. This chain connects TRBV9 to TRBJ1-1; D is perhaps TRBD1 (6 bases). Sequences were obtained from PBMCs or T cells enriched from blood (not recorded which). This TCR came from a woman aged 50 to 65 who had recovered from COVID-19. CDR3 nucleotides: TGTGCCAGCAGCGTGTTTGGGGGCTTGGGGACTGAAGCTTTCTTT. It encodes CASSVFGGLGTEAFF.